The clone carrying this T cell receptor (beta chain) was recorded at least ten times. The data are from a study of blood T cell repertoires in COVID-19. The data were produced by immunoSEQ multiplex PCR, yet TCRdb's version contains in-frame clones alone and is incomplete. The sample includes a few hundred thousand clones, around 90% of them seen just once. Sequenced sample: PBMCs or T cells enriched from blood (not recorded which). This clonotype originated in a woman aged 35 to 49 who had recovered from COVID-19.

This CDR3 reads CASSLTSGSRNEQFF. CDR3 DNA: TGTGCCAGCAGCTTAACTAGCGGGAGTAGGAATGAGCAGTTCTTC. The chain joins TRBV11-3 to TRBJ2-1; 11 positions agree with TRBD2. The germline V gene encodes CDR1 SGHNT and CDR2 YENEEA. This CDR3 region has 15 residues. V lost 2 bases to trimming and J lost 7 bases; unmatched junction nucleotides: 4.